Listed below are T cell receptor beta chains from one sample, sequenced in a study of cytomegalovirus exposure and HLA in healthy donors. TCRdb's table, derived via immunoSEQ multiplex PCR, lists solely in-frame clones and lacks some. This sample has fewer than 300,000 clones, with around 86% found just once. Sample: PBMCs. Source of these receptors: a man in his forties in good health and CMV-seropositive. Both conserved end residues are part of each CDR3. The D gene is left open where the match is weak. Clone size is stated in some rows and not others, as once, few, many or a class when expanded.

TRBV18 . once CASSPGLNTEAFF
TRBV6-5 TRBD2 few CASSYSASGSYEQYF
TRBV9 . . CASSAGDGFNEKLFF
TRBV9 . . CASSVGGRLVTETQYF
TRBV6-5 . . CASSYWSRGLGGYTF
TRBV19 TRBD1 . CASSTGTGNEQFF
TRBV5-6 . . CASSLQLYEQYF
TRBV19 TRBD1 once CASSIQGGTDTQYF
TRBV11-2 TRBD1 . CASSLMSGGETQYF
TRBV18 . . CASSPWKGQQETQYF
TRBV4-1 TRBD1 . CASSPMTGGYEQYF
TRBV9 TRBD1 . CASSPRPGQRPYEQYF
TRBV28 . . CASSQQGRETQYF
TRBV5-4 . . CASSAEVNTDTQYF